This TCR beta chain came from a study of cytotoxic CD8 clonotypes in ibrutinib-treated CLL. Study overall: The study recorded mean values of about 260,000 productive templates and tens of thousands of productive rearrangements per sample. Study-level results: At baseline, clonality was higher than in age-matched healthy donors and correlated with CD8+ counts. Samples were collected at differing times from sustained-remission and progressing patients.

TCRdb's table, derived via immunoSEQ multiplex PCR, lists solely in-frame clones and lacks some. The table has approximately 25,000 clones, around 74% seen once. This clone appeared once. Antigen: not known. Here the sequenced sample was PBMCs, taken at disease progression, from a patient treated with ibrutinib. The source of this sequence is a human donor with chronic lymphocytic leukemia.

In DNA, the CDR3 is TGTGCCAGCTCACCCCAAGAGGGTGGGCATTCACCCCTCCACTTT. Translating it yields CASSPQEGGHSPLHF. The chain carries TRBV18 and TRBJ1-6; no definite D call. The V gene's germline CDR1 is KGHSH and CDR2 LQKENI. Trimming pared 3 bases from V and 8 bases from J, leaving 14 bases between. CDR3 size: 15 residues.